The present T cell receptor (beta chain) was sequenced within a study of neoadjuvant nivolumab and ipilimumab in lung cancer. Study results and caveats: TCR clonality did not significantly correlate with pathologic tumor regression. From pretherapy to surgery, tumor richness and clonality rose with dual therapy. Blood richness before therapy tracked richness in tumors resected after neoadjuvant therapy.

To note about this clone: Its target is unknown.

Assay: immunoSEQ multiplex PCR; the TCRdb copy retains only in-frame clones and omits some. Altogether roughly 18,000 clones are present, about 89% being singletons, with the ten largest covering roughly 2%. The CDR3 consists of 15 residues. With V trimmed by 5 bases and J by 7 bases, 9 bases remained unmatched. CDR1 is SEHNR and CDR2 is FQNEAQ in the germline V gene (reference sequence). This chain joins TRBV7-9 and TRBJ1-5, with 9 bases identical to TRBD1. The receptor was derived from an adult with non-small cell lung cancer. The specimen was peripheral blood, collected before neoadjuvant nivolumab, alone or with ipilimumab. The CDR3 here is CASSPTGQGYQPQHF. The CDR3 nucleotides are TGTGCCAGCAGCCCGACGGGACAGGGATACCAGCCCCAGCATTTT.